The clone carrying this TCR delta chain has only a few counts. Its antigen is unidentified. Looked up from germline, CDR1 is TSWWSYY and CDR2 is QGS. The CDR3 loop spans 24 amino acids. V was clipped by 3 bases and J by 0 bases; unmatched bases: 30. This specimen comes from a study of Vδ1+ human thymocytes. Sequences come from RNA converted to cDNA by reverse transcription. The CDR3 regions were amplified by multiplex PCR from V-gene primers to a constant-region primer. TCRdb fed the multiplex PCR reads to CATT. The sample shows roughly 55,000 delta-chain clones, around a sixth of them seen only once. Between about 96% and 99.6% of sorted thymocytes were Vdelta1+. Study-wide points: Thymic TRG and TRD repertoires appeared highly polyclonal, with Gaussian CDR3 length distributions.

J is TRDJ1 and V is TRDV1; TRDD3 agrees at 8 bases. The specimen was Vdelta1+ gamma-delta thymocytes from the thymus. Subset given: FACS-sorted CD3+ TCRalphabeta- TCRVdelta1+ TCRVdelta2- thymocytes. This receptor was taken from a boy younger than two who had congenital heart surgery. The CDR3: CALGEVARPFFPVLGVSYTDKLIF. The CDR3 DNA reads as TGTGCTCTTGGGGAGGTAGCTAGGCCCTTCTTTCCCGTACTGGGGGTCTCGTACACCGATAAACTCATCTTT.